The 5 T cell receptor beta chains below come from one sample, sequenced in a study of cytomegalovirus exposure and HLA in healthy donors. The PCR had 60 Vbeta and 13 Jbeta primers. The method was immunoSEQ multiplex PCR; TCRdb's version includes in-frame clones alone and lacks a portion of them. The table records some 170,000 clones, over 75% of them present only once. What was sequenced was PBMCs. These receptors were collected from a man aged 35 to 55 in good health and CMV-seropositive.

The chain combines TRBV9 with TRBJ2-1, with TRBD2 matching 10 bases. The CDR3 totals 16 residues. CDR1 SGDLS and CDR2 YYNGEE come from the germline V gene. J gave up 5 bases and V 0 bases, and 5 bases lay outside the gene matches. The CDR3 sequence is CASSVGGTSVNNEQFF. The CDR3 DNA is TGTGCCAGCAGCGTAGGGGGGACTAGCGTAAACAATGAGCAGTTCTTC.

The chain carries TRBV27 and TRBJ2-7; TRBD2 matches 10 bases. The CDR3 contains 14 residues. Trimming took 4 bases from V and 5 from J; bases not matched to a gene: 5. Per the germline V gene, CDR1 is MNHEY and CDR2 is SMNVEV (reference sequence). The CDR3 region is CASSWLAGDHEQYF. Written as DNA, the CDR3 is TGTGCCAGCAGTTGGCTAGCGGGAGATCACGAGCAGTACTTC.

The CDR3 DNA follows: TGTGCCAGCAACCTACTAGCGGGAGTCTACGAGCAGTACTTC. This codes for CASNLLAGVYEQYF. The chain recombines TRBV6-6 with TRBJ2-7; 11 bases fit TRBD2. Trimming cost V 7 bases and J 3 bases; bases outside gene matches: 5. From germline, CDR1 is MNHNY and CDR2 SVGAGI (reference sequence). The CDR3 covers 14 residues.

The chain carries TRBV5-6 and TRBJ2-3; 10 nucleotides agree with TRBD2. The CDR3 runs 16 residues. V dropped 1 base and J dropped 2; count of bases not matched to a gene: 4. The germline gives CDR1 SGHDT, CDR2 YYEEEE. The CDR3 bases are TGTGCCAGCAGCTTGCCCACTAGCGGGATCACAGATACGCAGTATTTT. Translation: CASSLPTSGITDTQYF.

This rearrangement joins TRBV6-1 to TRBJ2-7; 10 bases are a match to TRBD2. CDR1 is MNHNS and CDR2 is SASEGT in the germline V gene. This CDR3 is built from 12 residues. The J segment lost 2 bases and the V segment lost 10 bases, leaving 2 bases of the junction unmatched. CDR3 sequence: CATSGSTYEQYF. The CDR3 DNA sequence: TGTGCCACTAGCGGGAGCACCTACGAGCAGTACTTC.